These 26 T cell receptor beta chains were all obtained from the same sample, sequenced in a study of OX40 agonist ivuxolimab in advanced cancers. Here immunoSEQ multiplex PCR was the method, and the copy in TCRdb shows in-frame clones only, minus some. The sample lists more than 50,000 clones, roughly 84% occurring once. Specimen: CD4+ or CD8+ T cells sorted from blood, collected in a trial of the OX40 agonist ivuxolimab. These receptors were obtained from an adult with an advanced solid tumor such as melanoma, head and neck, liver or kidney cancer.

This rearrangement joins TRBV6-1 to TRBJ2-3; D remains unclear. Germline CDR1 and CDR2: MNHNS and SASEGT. Between the trimmed V and J ends, which lost 0 bases and 4 bases, there was a span of 8 bases. The CDR3 loop spans 14 amino acids. The CDR3 reads CASSEAVAADTQYF. The CDR3, as DNA: TGTGCCAGCAGTGAAGCGGTCGCAGCAGATACGCAGTATTTT.

V is TRBV30 and J is TRBJ1-1; no definite D call. Trimming cost V 4 bases and J 3 bases, with 12 bases left between them. The CDR3 consists of 13 residues. Germline values: CDR1 GTSNPN, CDR2 SVGIG (reference sequence). The CDR3 nucleotides read TGTGCCTGGAACGAGGGTTGGGACACTGAAGCTTTCTTT. Amino acid sequence: CAWNEGWDTEAFF.

This clone was found a few times. The V call is TRBV21-1, the J call TRBJ2-7; the D segment call TRBD1 is taken from the table without a DNA check. TRBV21-1 is a listed pseudogene. The CDR3 is 16 residues long. CDR3 sequence (DNA): TGTGCCAGCAGCAAAGAGGGGGACAGGGGGCTCTACGAGCAGTACTTC. Its translation: CASSKEGDRGLYEQYF.

The gene calls are TRBV7-2 and TRBJ1-1, with TRBD1 identical over 7 bases. Germline V CDR1 and CDR2: SGHTA, FQGNSA. The trim removed 5 bases at V and 1 base at J, leaving 4 bases unmatched. There are 14 residues in the CDR3. The chain's CDR3 is CASSPRTGNTEAFF. Here the CDR3 DNA reads TGTGCCAGCAGCCCCAGGACAGGGAACACTGAAGCTTTCTTT.

The chain carries TRBV6-4 and TRBJ2-3; TRBD1 or TRBD2 may be the D gene (5 bases each). Trimming removed 6 bases from V and 0 bases from J, with 16 bases in between. Germline lookup yields CDR1 MRHNA and CDR2 SNTAGT. This CDR3 region has 16 residues. CDR3 sequence reads: CASRFPGPPSTDTQYF. The DNA of the CDR3 is TGTGCCAGCAGATTTCCGGGACCCCCGAGCACAGATACGCAGTATTTT.

For the CDR3, the DNA is TGCGCCAGCAGCTTGGTAGGGATCTACGAGCAGTACTTC. The encoded protein is CASSLVGIYEQYF. The chain is built from TRBV5-1 and TRBJ2-7; no clear D gene. V was shortened by 0 bases and J by 3 bases, with 7 bases between the two germline ends. This CDR3 has 13 residues. Germline CDR1 SGHRS, CDR2 YFSETQ.

The chain employs TRBV7-8 and TRBJ2-1; the match to TRBD2 covers 9 bases. Trimming took 4 bases from V and 6 from J; bases not matched to a gene: 10. Germline CDR1 reads SGHVS; CDR2 reads FQNEAQ. The CDR3 has 16 residues. CDR3 protein: CASSSTAGGSRNEQFF. CDR3 DNA sequence: TGTGCCAGCAGCTCAACAGCGGGAGGCTCTCGCAATGAGCAGTTCTTC.

The chain employs TRBV4-1 and TRBJ1-1; 7 positions agree with TRBD1. With V trimmed by 0 bases and J by 11 bases, 3 bases remained unmatched. The germline V gene has CDR1 MGHRA and CDR2 YSYEKL. The CDR3 totals 12 residues. The CDR3 DNA is TGCGCCAGCAGCCAAGAAGTGACAGGGGCTTTCTTT. Its translation: CASSQEVTGAFF.

The gene calls are TRBV5-1 and TRBJ1-1; unclear D gene. Looked up from germline, CDR1 is SGHRS and CDR2 is YFSETQ. The ends were cut back, 0 bases at V and 1 base at J, with 7 bases in the middle. The CDR3 totals 14 residues. This CDR3 reads CASSLDSSNTEAFF. In DNA, the CDR3 is TGCGCCAGCAGCTTGGACAGCTCGAACACTGAAGCTTTCTTT.

The chain employs TRBV18 and TRBJ1-1; 9 bases line up with TRBD1. Unmatched junction bases numbered 7, after V lost 3 bases and J lost 5 bases. This CDR3 has 15 amino acids. Germline CDR1 and CDR2: KGHSH and LQKENI. The CDR3 sequence is CASSPRTGAVTEAFF. The CDR3, as DNA: TGTGCCAGCTCACCTCGGACAGGGGCAGTTACTGAAGCTTTCTTT.

The V call is TRBV7-6, the J call TRBJ1-1; D not certain. The CDR3 consists of 14 residues. The germline CDR1 and CDR2 sequences are SGHVS and FNYEAQ. Trimming took 5 bases from V and 1 from J, leaving 11 bases between them. CDR3 protein: CASSPLGPNTEAFF. In DNA form, the CDR3 reads TGTGCCAGCAGCCCTCTTGGCCCGAACACTGAAGCTTTCTTT.

The chain employs TRBV19 and TRBJ2-1, with 8 bases lining up with TRBD1. V trimming: 3 bases; J trimming: 0 bases; junction bases outside the gene matches: 7. From germline, CDR1 is LNHDA and CDR2 SQIVND (reference sequence). The length of the CDR3 is 17 residues. CDR3 bases: TGTGCCAGTAGTATCTCCAGGGGGCACATCTCCTACAATGAGCAGTTCTTC. The encoded protein is CASSISRGHISYNEQFF.

The chain joins TRBV4-1 to TRBJ1-4; D is possibly TRBD1 (6 bases). The CDR3 extends over 18 amino acids. CDR1 MGHRA and CDR2 YSYEKL come from the germline V gene. V was clipped by 0 bases and J by 7 bases, with 21 bases between them. CDR3 nucleotides: TGCGCCAGCAGCCAAGAGTCAGCTTCCGGGGGCGGAGGTGAAAAACTGTTTTTT. Translation gives CASSQESASGGGGEKLFF.

This clone was recorded a few times. The chain has TRBV7-9 and TRBJ1-2; no firm D call. V lost 1 base, J lost 4 bases, and 16 bases lay in between. Germline values: CDR1 SEHNR, CDR2 FQNEAQ (reference sequence). This CDR3 region has 16 residues. CDR3 amino acids: CASSLEDRRLGYGYTF. CDR3 nucleotide sequence: TGTGCCAGCAGCTTAGAAGACCGTAGGCTTGGCTATGGCTACACCTTC.

This clone was recorded once. CDR3 loop: CASSQLRLYSPLHF. The CDR3 DNA sequence: TGCGCCAGCAGCCAACTCCGACTTTATTCACCCCTCCACTTT. V and J are TRBV4-1 and TRBJ1-6; D not resolved. This CDR3 has 14 amino acids. V was trimmed by 2 bases and J by 8 bases, leaving 10 bases between them. Germline CDR1 reads MGHRA; CDR2 reads YSYEKL.

The chain combines TRBV7-7 with TRBJ1-2; tentative D call: TRBD1 (5 bases). Trimming took off 0 bases at V and 5 bases at J, with 16 bases between the two ends. The V gene's germline CDR1 is SSHAT and CDR2 FNYEAQ (reference sequence). The CDR3 extends over 16 amino acids. The CDR3 DNA is TGTGCCAGCAGCTTAGCGCAAGGATCAGGGTGGTATGGCTACACCTTC. Translating it yields CASSLAQGSGWYGYTF.

The chain couples TRBV5-6 to TRBJ1-1; D not resolved. This CDR3 comprises 12 residues. The ends were cut back, 4 bases at V and 1 base at J, with 5 bases in the middle. Germline V lookup: CDR1 SGHDT, CDR2 YYEEEE. The CDR3 DNA follows: TGTGCCAGCAGCGCCCCGAACACTGAAGCTTTCTTT. It codes for CASSAPNTEAFF.

The genes are TRBV28 and TRBJ1-2, with D maybe TRBD1 (5 bases). The V end lost 5 bases, the J end lost 8 bases, and 18 bases lay between the germline ends. CDR3 length equals 14 residues. Germline V gene data show CDR1 as MDHEN and CDR2 as SYDVKM. CDR3 in DNA: TGTGCCAGCAGTCTGACGGGGCGGACGAGAGGCTACACCTTC. It encodes CASSLTGRTRGYTF.

This clone was observed a few times. The chain couples TRBV28 to TRBJ1-1; D possibly corresponds to TRBD1 (5 bases). The CDR3 length is 15 residues. The germline V gene encodes CDR1 MDHEN and CDR2 SYDVKM. V was shortened by 6 bases and J by 2 bases, with 16 bases between the two germline ends. The CDR3, as DNA: TGTGCCAGCAGGCCACCCGGGACGGTTAACACTGAAGCTTTCTTT. The encoded protein is CASRPPGTVNTEAFF.

The V and J genes are TRBV6-1 and TRBJ1-1; D is unclear. There are 12 residues in the CDR3. The germline V gene has CDR1 MNHNS and CDR2 SASEGT. V lost 2 bases and J lost 5, with 6 bases in between. As DNA, the CDR3 is TGTGCCAGCAGTGAAAGGAAGACTGAAGCTTTCTTT. The encoded protein is CASSERKTEAFF.

The table lists this clone with a count of one. The chain uses TRBV6-6 and TRBJ1-2; D remains unclear. The CDR3 consists of 13 residues. V was pared by 6 bases and J by 1 base, with 9 bases between. Germline CDR1 and CDR2: MNHNY and SVGAGI (reference sequence). The CDR3, as DNA: TGTGCCAGCAGCCAACTAAGTAACTATGGCTACACCTTC. This translates into CASSQLSNYGYTF.

This rearrangement joins TRBV19 to TRBJ1-4; perhaps TRBD1 as D (6 bases). The V and J ends lost 1 base and 6 bases respectively, with 12 bases between them. Germline CDR1 LNHDA, CDR2 SQIVND (reference sequence). The CDR3 has 15 amino acids. This CDR3 reads CASSIVWAGDEKLFF. DNA for the CDR3: TGTGCCAGTAGTATAGTCTGGGCAGGGGATGAAAAACTGTTTTTT.

The chain links TRBV5-4 to TRBJ1-3, with a weak D call TRBD1 (5 bases). The CDR3 covers 17 residues. Germline lookup yields CDR1 SGHNT and CDR2 YYREEE (reference sequence). Trimming took 2 bases from V and 0 from J, leaving 15 bases between them. CDR3 amino acids: CASSFGATHSSGNTIYF. CDR3 bases: TGTGCCAGCAGCTTCGGGGCGACCCATAGCTCTGGAAACACCATATATTTT.

The chain couples TRBV9 to TRBJ2-3; 7 positions agree with TRBD1. The germline CDR1 and CDR2 sequences are SGDLS and YYNGEE. V shed 1 base and J 6 bases; nucleotides not matched to a gene: 2. This CDR3 contains 13 residues. CDR3 in amino acids: CASSVRGPDTQYF. CDR3 coding DNA: TGTGCCAGCAGCGTAAGGGGGCCGGATACGCAGTATTTT.

The rearrangement uses TRBV5-1 and TRBJ2-5; TRBD2 matches at 8 bases. The junction had 8 bases not matched to a gene; V was cut back by 4 bases and J by 3 bases. The CDR3 has 15 residues. Germline V gives CDR1 SGHRS, CDR2 YFSETQ. This chain's CDR3 is CASSPGGADEETQYF. The DNA of the CDR3 is TGCGCCAGCAGCCCCGGGGGGGCAGATGAAGAGACCCAGTACTTC.

The chain couples TRBV9 to TRBJ2-1; TRBD2 matches 9 bases. V lost 0 bases to trimming and J lost 0 bases; unmatched junction nucleotides: 4. This CDR3 has 17 residues. Germline loops: CDR1 SGDLS, CDR2 YYNGEE. The CDR3 nucleotides read TGTGCCAGCAGCGTAGTGGGGACTAGCTTCTCCTACAATGAGCAGTTCTTC. Translation gives CASSVVGTSFSYNEQFF. Full variable domain (remainder filled in from reference TRBV9 and TRBJ2-1): DSGVTQTPKHLITATGQRVTLRCSPRSGDLSVYWYQQSLDQGLQFLIQYYNGEERAKGNILERFSAQQFPDLHSELNLSSLELGDSALYFCASSVVGTSFSYNEQFFGPGTRLTVL.